The 21 T cell receptor beta chains below come from one sample, sequenced in a study of cytomegalovirus exposure and HLA in healthy donors. The study ran its PCR with 60 Vbeta and 13 Jbeta primers. The repertoire was sequenced with immunoSEQ multiplex PCR; TCRdb's copy has only in-frame clones and lacks some. The sample lists around 88,000 clones, 74% seen once, with under 2% in the top ten. The sequenced material came from PBMCs. The receptors shown here come from a male donor in good health and CMV-seronegative.

Here the CDR3 DNA reads TGTGCCAGCAGTTTTTCTCAGGGAAGCCGCGAAAAACTGTTTTTT. Translated: CASSFSQGSREKLFF. The J gene is TRBJ1-4, the V gene TRBV28; D is perhaps TRBD1 (5 bases). The V and J ends lost 3 bases and 8 bases respectively, with 16 bases between them. The CDR3 is 15 amino acids. Per germline, CDR1 MDHEN and CDR2 SYDVKM. The full variable domain, its missing parts supplied by reference TRBV28 and TRBJ1-4, is DVKVTQSSRYLVKRTGEKVFLECVQDMDHENMFWYRQDPGLGLRLIYFSYDVKMKEKGDIPEGYSVSREKKERFSLILESASTNQTSMYLCASSFSQGSREKLFFGSGTQLSVL.

V usage is TRBV2 and J usage is TRBJ2-7, with 7 bases fitting TRBD2. The CDR3 covers 13 residues. Trimming cost V 6 bases and J 1 base; bases outside gene matches: 3. The germline V gene encodes CDR1 SNHLY and CDR2 FYNNEI. The CDR3: CASRWGGSYEQYF. CDR3 coding DNA: TGTGCCAGCAGATGGGGGGGGTCCTACGAGCAGTACTTC. Complete variable domain (other parts from reference TRBV2 and TRBJ2-7): EPEVTQTPSHQVTQMGQEVILRCVPISNHLYFYWYRQILGQKVEFLVSFYNNEISEKSEIFDDQFSVERPDGSNFTLKIRSTKLEDSAMYFCASRWGGSYEQYFGPGTRLTVT.

The sample holds one count of this clone. This rearrangement joins TRBV5-1 to TRBJ2-7; D might be TRBD1 (5 bases). CDR3 size: 14 residues. The germline CDR1 and CDR2 sequences are SGHRS and YFSETQ. V gave up 5 bases and J gave up 0 bases, with 12 bases separating them. The CDR3 DNA sequence: TGCGCCAGCAGTCAACGACAGAGCTCCTACGAGCAGTACTTC. Translating gives CASSQRQSSYEQYF.

This clone appeared a few times. The CDR3 loop is CASSAIQGANYEQYF. The CDR3 DNA reads as TGTGCCAGCAGTGCTATACAGGGGGCCAACTACGAGCAGTACTTC. The chain employs TRBV6-1 and TRBJ2-5; 9 bases are shared with TRBD1. The end of the DNA is better explained by TRBJ2-7, so the J call may be wrong. Germline CDR1 MNHNS, CDR2 SASEGT. The CDR3 extends over 15 amino acids.

The gene calls are TRBV6-1 and TRBJ2-7; D perhaps matches TRBD1 (6 bases). CDR1 and CDR2 (germline): MNHNS, SASEGT. V lost 5 bases and J lost 9, with 20 bases in between. The CDR3 sequence is 14 residues long. The CDR3 sequence: CASSLETGESVQYF. The CDR3, as DNA: TGTGCCAGCAGTCTAGAGACAGGAGAATCAGTGCAGTACTTC.

As regards this clone: Relative to the germline gene, one junction end is altered; a read error may explain this. Other DNA sequences of this sample code for an identical CDR3. The V call is TRBV7-9, the J call TRBJ1-1; D gene ambiguous. This CDR3 spans 12 amino acids. Germline-derived CDR1 and CDR2 are SEHNR and FQNEAQ (reference sequence). CDR3 sequence reads: CASSLSGTEAFF. In nucleotides, the CDR3 is TGCGCCAGCAGCTTATCGGGTACTGAAGCTTTCTTT.

The rearrangement joins TRBV28 to TRBJ2-7, with 7 bases identical to TRBD2. The V and J ends lost 5 bases and 2 bases, in that order; junction bases with no gene match: 3. The V gene's germline CDR1 is MDHEN and CDR2 SYDVKM. The CDR3 totals 13 residues. The CDR3 sequence is CASSGLAAYEQYF. DNA for the CDR3: TGTGCCAGCAGTGGCCTAGCGGCCTACGAGCAGTACTTC.

The V and J genes are TRBV7-3 and TRBJ2-1; 11 bases map to TRBD2. This CDR3 contains 17 residues. In germline, CDR1 is SGHTA, CDR2 FQGTGA. The ends lost 0 bases at V and 4 bases at J; junction bases unmatched: 5. This CDR3 reads CASSLTFPSGGYNEQFF. CDR3 coding DNA: TGTGCCAGCAGCTTAACGTTCCCTAGCGGGGGGTACAATGAGCAGTTCTTC.

The J gene is TRBJ2-3, the V gene TRBV27, with 14 positions matching TRBD2. After removal of 3 bases from V and 4 bases from J, the junction contained 18 bases not matched to a gene. CDR1 is MNHEY, CDR2 SMNVEV, per germline (reference sequence). This CDR3 contains 21 residues. The CDR3 bases are TGTGCCAGCAGTTTGCGTGCGGTCCCCCGACTAGCGGGAGGGCCTGCAGATACGCAGTATTTT. The encoded protein is CASSLRAVPRLAGGPADTQYF.

The chain couples TRBV19 to TRBJ2-2; TRBD1 matches 7 bases. CDR3 size: 13 residues. Germline values: CDR1 LNHDA, CDR2 SQIVND (reference sequence). The V segment lost 5 bases and the J segment 8 bases; nucleotides outside the gene matches: 5. This CDR3 is CASSLQGSGELFF. The CDR3 bases are TGTGCCAGTAGTCTACAGGGGTCTGGGGAGCTGTTTTTT.

The chain has TRBV28 and TRBJ2-7; possibly TRBD1 for D (6 bases). V lost 5 bases and J lost 2, with 10 bases in between. The CDR3 totals 13 residues. The germline V gene encodes CDR1 MDHEN and CDR2 SYDVKM. Written as DNA, the CDR3 is TGTGCCAGCAGTCCCGGACAGCCCTACGAGCAGTACTTC. Its protein is CASSPGQPYEQYF.

The J gene is TRBJ1-1, the V gene TRBV19, with D perhaps matching TRBD1 (6 bases). Germline V gives CDR1 LNHDA, CDR2 SQIVND (reference sequence). The CDR3 extends over 15 amino acids. V dropped 3 bases and J dropped 7 bases, with 18 bases sitting between them. The CDR3 sequence: CASSIRYPGVGEAFF. The CDR3 DNA reads as TGTGCCAGTAGTATCCGCTATCCAGGGGTTGGTGAAGCTTTCTTT. The full variable domain, its missing parts supplied by reference TRBV19 and TRBJ1-1, is DGGITQSPKYLFRKEGQNVTLSCEQNLNHDAMYWYRQDPGQGLRLIYYSQIVNDFQKGDIAEGYSVSREKKESFPLTVTSAQKNPTAFYLCASSIRYPGVGEAFFGQGTRLTVV.

The rearrangement joins TRBV7-9 to TRBJ2-5; D uncertain. Trimming took off 0 bases at V and 1 base at J, with 9 bases between the two ends. The germline V gene has CDR1 SEHNR and CDR2 FQNEAQ (reference sequence). The CDR3 consists of 15 residues. CDR3 protein: CASSLALQIQETQYF. The CDR3 coding sequence is TGTGCCAGCAGCTTAGCGCTACAGATCCAAGAGACCCAGTACTTC.

V gene TRBV2 combines with J gene TRBJ2-1; 7 nucleotides align to TRBD2. The germline V gene has CDR1 SNHLY and CDR2 FYNNEI. Losses at the gene ends were 3 bases for V and 0 bases for J; bases not matched to a gene: 5. The CDR3 loop spans 16 amino acids. The chain's CDR3 is CASSEASGDSYNEQFF. CDR3 DNA: TGTGCCAGCAGTGAGGCTAGCGGTGACTCCTACAATGAGCAGTTCTTC.

The J gene is TRBJ2-3, the V gene TRBV11-3, with unresolved D. This CDR3 is built from 13 residues. Germline V gene sequence: CDR1 SGHNT, CDR2 YENEEA. V was pared by 5 bases and J by 2 bases, with 8 bases between. CDR3 amino acids: CASSRSNTDTQYF. For the CDR3, the DNA is TGTGCCAGCAGCCGGTCCAACACAGATACGCAGTATTTT.

Only one count was recorded for this clone. This rearrangement joins TRBV29-1 to TRBJ1-1, with 7 bases matching TRBD1. After removal of 6 bases from V and 1 base from J, the junction contained 5 bases not matched to a gene. Germline lookup yields CDR1 SQVTM and CDR2 ANQGSEA. This CDR3 is 13 amino acids long. This CDR3 reads CSVRRQGNTEAFF. The CDR3 nucleotides read TGCAGCGTCCGGAGACAGGGGAACACTGAAGCTTTCTTT.

The J gene is TRBJ2-1, the V gene TRBV5-1; TRBD1 matches at 7 bases. The CDR3 is 16 residues long. Germline-derived CDR1 and CDR2 are SGHRS and YFSETQ. The trim removed 3 bases at V and 0 bases at J, leaving 6 bases unmatched. The CDR3 DNA sequence: TGCGCCAGCAGCTATGGACAGGTGAGCTCCTACAATGAGCAGTTCTTC. This translates into CASSYGQVSSYNEQFF.

This sequence joins TRBV7-8 and TRBJ2-5; weak D call: TRBD1 (5 bases). The tail of the sequence fits TRBJ2-7 better, so the J call may be wrong. The CDR3 runs 14 residues. Germline loops: CDR1 SGHVS, CDR2 FQNEAQ. CDR3 amino acids: CASSLAGESYEQYF. The DNA of the CDR3 is TGTGCCAGCAGCTTAGCAGGGGAATCCTACGAGCAGTACTTC.

This rearrangement joins TRBV28 to TRBJ2-7; 9 positions match TRBD1. The CDR3 length is 14 residues. The V segment lost 7 bases and the J segment 2 bases; nucleotides outside the gene matches: 6. The germline gives CDR1 MDHEN, CDR2 SYDVKM. The CDR3: CASTPQGAPYEQYF. CDR3 DNA sequence: TGTGCCAGCACCCCACAGGGGGCTCCCTACGAGCAGTACTTC.

The rearrangement joins TRBV6-1 to TRBJ1-4; 7 bases align to TRBD1. Germline loops: CDR1 MNHNS, CDR2 SASEGT. V gave up 3 bases and J gave up 7 bases; unmatched junction bases: 5. The CDR3 loop spans 14 amino acids. The CDR3 DNA sequence: TGTGCCAGCAGTGAGAGACAGGGCGGTGAAAAACTGTTTTTT. Translation gives CASSERQGGEKLFF.

The J gene is TRBJ2-1, the V gene TRBV9, with TRBD2 identical over 8 bases. With 0 bases clipped from V and 6 bases from J, the junction kept 5 bases outside the gene matches. In germline, CDR1 is SGDLS, CDR2 YYNGEE. This CDR3 region has 15 residues. Written as DNA, the CDR3 is TGTGCCAGCAGCGTAGACGGGAGGGCCATCAATGAGCAGTTCTTC. Its protein product is CASSVDGRAINEQFF.